This TCR beta chain was captured by sequencing in a study of blood T cell repertoires in COVID-19 (dated by TCRdb to between 2020 and 2021). In terms of the full investigation: Collaborator samples came from the United States, Italy and Spain and covered acute and convalescent phases of COVID-19. The prospective study material was composed of cDNA or gDNA derived from T cells, B-cell-depleted T cells, or PBMCs. The dataset comprised deeply sampled blood TCRbeta repertoires from subjects exposed to, actively infected with, or recovered from COVID-19. The repertoires were made available in a free public database intended to serve as a resource for research on the immune response to SARS-CoV-2. The samples were drawn from two sources: the first 160 participants of the ongoing ImmuneRACE study, and 1,254 subjects contributed by 6 global collaborators. A de-identified subject ID, COVID-19 status, age in years and sex were almost always included in the sample metadata. Where available, HLA class I and class II types were obtained from metadata supplied by the sample provider rather than from assay-based typing.

The CDR3 covers 17 residues, taking in both the cysteine and the phenylalanine. CDR3 DNA only is kept here, 51 bases in frame from base 1. After removal of 4 bases from V and 1 base from J, the junction retains 9 bases not matched to a gene. The germline V gene encodes CDR1 ENHRY and CDR2 SYGVKD. Comments on this clone: The antigen it recognizes is unknown. Base qualities are not at hand, and no much larger clone is one base apart.

Results the study describes overall, beyond this receptor: The amount of clinical and demographic metadata varied by source and participant and was provided uncurated.

The immunoSEQ Assay, a bias-controlled multiplex PCR, was used to amplify TCRbeta CDR3 regions from genomic DNA. In the source study's methods: Within the assay, amplification of reference gene primers was used to estimate how many nucleated cells each sample contained. Sequence reads were collapsed and filtered to measure the absolute abundance of every unique TCRbeta CDR3 rearrangement. For each sample, productive Simpson clonality was calculated as the square root of Simpson's diversity index across productive rearrangements. In its TCRdb copy, this immuneACCESS table keeps in-frame sequences only and misses some clones. Where compared with another copy, unresolved V genes explain less than half of these, and the others have no known cause. Clone size and V and J calls were adopted from that table, with D and trimming inferred from the DNA. The sample contains under 400,000 clones, 80% to 90% of them found a single time. The top ten constitute roughly 4% of the sample.

Participants in the prospective study were enrolled through a virtual design, were aged about 18 to 90 years, and lived in 24 United States geographic areas. In the prospective study, participants were assigned to cohorts based on the clinical history participants reported in a screening survey and a study questionnaire. In the prospective study, mobile phlebotomists collected whole blood, serum and a nasopharyngeal or oropharyngeal swab from each participant. Prospective study participants could optionally give additional blood draws and questionnaires over an approximately two-month period. Before DNA extraction, prospective study blood samples were shipped either frozen or at room temperature.

This TCR came from a woman aged 40 to 50 with acute COVID-19. The source material was PBMCs or T cells enriched from blood (not recorded which). The rearranged segments are TRBV10-3 and TRBJ2-2; the central 7 bases match TRBD1. The CDR3: CAISATGVELNTGELFF. The DNA reads as follows: TGTGCCATCAGTGCAACAGGGGTGGAATTGAACACCGGGGAGCTGTTTTTT.